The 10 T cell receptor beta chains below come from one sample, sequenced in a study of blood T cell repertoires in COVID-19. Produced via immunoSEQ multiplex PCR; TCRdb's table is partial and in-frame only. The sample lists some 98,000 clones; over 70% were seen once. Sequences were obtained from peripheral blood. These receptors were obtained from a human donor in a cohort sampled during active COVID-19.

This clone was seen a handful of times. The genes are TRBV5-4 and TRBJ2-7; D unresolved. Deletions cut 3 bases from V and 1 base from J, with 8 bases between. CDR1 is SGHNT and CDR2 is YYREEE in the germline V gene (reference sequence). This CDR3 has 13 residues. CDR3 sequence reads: CASSSQASYEQYF. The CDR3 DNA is TGTGCCAGCAGCTCTCAGGCGTCCTACGAGCAGTACTTC.

Written as DNA, the CDR3 is TGTGCCACCAGTGGCATTTCTGAACCGGGACAGGGTGATTCACCCCTCCACTTT. Translating it yields CATSGISEPGQGDSPLHF. This chain uses TRBV24-1 with TRBJ1-6, with 9 bases that match TRBD1. V lost 5 bases, J lost 8 bases, and 15 bases stayed unmatched. Germline V gene sequence: CDR1 KGHDR, CDR2 SFDVKD. There are 18 residues in the CDR3.

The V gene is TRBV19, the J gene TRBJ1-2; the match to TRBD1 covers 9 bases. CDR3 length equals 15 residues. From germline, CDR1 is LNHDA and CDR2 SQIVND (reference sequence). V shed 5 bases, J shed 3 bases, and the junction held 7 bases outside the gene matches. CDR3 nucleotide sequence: TGTGCCAGTAGTGAGCCGGGACAGGGCCACTATGGCTACACCTTC. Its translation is CASSEPGQGHYGYTF.

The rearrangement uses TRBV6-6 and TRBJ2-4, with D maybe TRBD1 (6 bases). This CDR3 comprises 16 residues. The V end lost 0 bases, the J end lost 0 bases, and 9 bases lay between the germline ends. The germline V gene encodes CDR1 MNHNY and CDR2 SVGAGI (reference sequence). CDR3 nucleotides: TGTGCCAGCAGTTACTCACAGGGTCTAGCCAAAAACATTCAGTACTTC. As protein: CASSYSQGLAKNIQYF.

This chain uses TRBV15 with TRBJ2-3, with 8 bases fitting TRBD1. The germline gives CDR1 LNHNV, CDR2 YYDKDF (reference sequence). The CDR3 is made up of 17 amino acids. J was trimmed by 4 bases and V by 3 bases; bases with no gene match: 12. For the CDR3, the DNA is TGTGCCACCAGCAGGGGCCGGACAGGGATTAACTCAGATACGCAGTATTTT. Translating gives CATSRGRTGINSDTQYF.

CDR3 in DNA: TGTGCCAGCAGCCACTATTCCCGGGACAGGGAACTCATTCGCTCCTACAATGAGCAGTTCTTC. It yields the protein CASSHYSRDRELIRSYNEQFF. The V gene is TRBV3-1 (or the pseudogene TRBV3-2), the J gene TRBJ2-1; 9 bases match TRBD1. Trimming removed 3 bases from V and 0 bases from J; junction bases left unmatched: 18. In germline, CDR1 is LGHDT, CDR2 YNNKEL (reference sequence). The CDR3 contains 21 residues.

The CDR3 DNA sequence: TGCGCCAGCAGCTTGGTGCCGGACTACTCCTACAATGAGCAGTTCTTC. Its translation is CASSLVPDYSYNEQFF. The V call is TRBV5-1, the J call TRBJ2-1, with a possible D match to TRBD2 (6 bases). The germline CDR1 and CDR2 sequences are SGHRS and YFSETQ. V was trimmed by 0 bases and J by 0 bases, leaving 10 bases between them. This CDR3 comprises 16 residues.

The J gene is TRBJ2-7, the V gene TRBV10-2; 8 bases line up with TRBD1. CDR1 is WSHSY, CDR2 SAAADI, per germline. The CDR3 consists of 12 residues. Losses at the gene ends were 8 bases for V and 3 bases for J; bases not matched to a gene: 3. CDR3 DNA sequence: TGCGCCAGCCGGACAGGGAACTACGAGCAGTACTTC. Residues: CASRTGNYEQYF.

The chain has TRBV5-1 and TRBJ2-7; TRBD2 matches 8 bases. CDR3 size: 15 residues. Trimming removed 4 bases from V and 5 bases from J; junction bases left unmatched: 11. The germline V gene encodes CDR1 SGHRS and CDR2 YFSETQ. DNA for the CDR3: TGCGCCAGCAGCACTGCCGGGAGGGGAGAACACGAGCAGTACTTC. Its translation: CASSTAGRGEHEQYF.

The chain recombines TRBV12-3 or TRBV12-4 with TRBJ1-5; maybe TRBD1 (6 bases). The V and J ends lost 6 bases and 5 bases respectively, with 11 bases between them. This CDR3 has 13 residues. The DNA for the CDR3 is TGTGCCAGCAGGACAGGAAATTATCAGCCCCAGCATTTT. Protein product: CASRTGNYQPQHF.